The sequence of this TCR beta chain was determined in a study of blood T cell repertoires in COVID-19. Overall study: The United States, Italy and Spain provided the acute and convalescent COVID-19 samples. In each case, the material was cDNA or gDNA derived from T cells, B-cell-depleted T cells, or PBMCs.

Germline CDR1 is SGHRS and CDR2 is YFSETQ. Trimming shortened V by 1 base and J by 5 bases, and 12 bases separated the two germline ends. The CDR3 covers 15 residues. Libraries were prepared by immunoSEQ multiplex PCR; TCRdb keeps only in-frame clonotypes and omits some of them. Counted here are 300,000 to 450,000 clones, over 75% occurring once; the ten biggest clones make up over 9.5%. This TCR came from a woman aged 25 to 45 with COVID-19, enrolled during active disease. The specimen sequenced was peripheral blood. The genes are TRBV5-1 and TRBJ2-2; D might be TRBD1 (6 bases). Written as DNA, the CDR3 is TGCGCCAGCAGCTTGCTCTCCAGGGGAACCGGGGAGCTGTTTTTT. It encodes CASSLLSRGTGELFF.